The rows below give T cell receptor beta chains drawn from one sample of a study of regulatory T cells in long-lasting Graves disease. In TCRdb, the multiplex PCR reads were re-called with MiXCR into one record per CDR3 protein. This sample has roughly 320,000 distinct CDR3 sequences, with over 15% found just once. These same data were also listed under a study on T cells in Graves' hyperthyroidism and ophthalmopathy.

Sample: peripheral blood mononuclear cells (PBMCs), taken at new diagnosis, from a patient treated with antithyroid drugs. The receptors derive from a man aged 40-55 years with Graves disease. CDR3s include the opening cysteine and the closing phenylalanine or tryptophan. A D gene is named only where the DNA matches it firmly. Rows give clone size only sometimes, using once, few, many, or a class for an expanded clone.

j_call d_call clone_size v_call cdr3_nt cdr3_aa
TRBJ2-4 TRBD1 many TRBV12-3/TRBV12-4 TGTGCCAGACAACCGGACAGGAGAAACATTCAGTACTTC CARQPDRRNIQYF
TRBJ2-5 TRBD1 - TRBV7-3 TGTGCCAGCAGGTTCTCGGTTGGGCTACAGGGGAATAGCCAAGAGACCCAGTACTTC CASRFSVGLQGNSQETQYF
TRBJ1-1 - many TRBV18 TGTGCCAGCTCACCATCTCCGGTGAACACTGAAGCTTTCTTT CASSPSPVNTEAFF
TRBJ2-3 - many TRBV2 TGTGCCAGCAGTGAACGGGTTCATACGCAGTATTTT CASSERVHTQYF
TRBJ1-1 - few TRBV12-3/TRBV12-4 TGTGCCAGCAGTTTAGACAGTACTGAAGCTTTCTTT CASSLDSTEAFF
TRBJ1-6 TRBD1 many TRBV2 TGTGCCAGCAGGATGGACAGGGGGAGCGATAATTCACCCCTCCACTTT CASRMDRGSDNSPLHF
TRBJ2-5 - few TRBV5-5 TGTGCCAGCAGGCCCCCGGTAGACCAAGAGACCCAGTACTTC CASRPPVDQETQYF
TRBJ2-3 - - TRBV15 TGTGCCACCAGCAGAGGGGTGGGCACAGATACGCAGTATTTT CATSRGVGTDTQYF
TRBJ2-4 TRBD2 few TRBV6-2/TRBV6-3 TGTGCCAGCAGCCGACGCGGGACTAGCGGGGGAAGCCTAGCCAAAAACATTCAGTACTTC CASSRRGTSGGSLAKNIQYF
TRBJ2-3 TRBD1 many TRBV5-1 TGCGCCAGCAGGGCACAGGGGTCCACAGATACGCAGTATTTT CASRAQGSTDTQYF
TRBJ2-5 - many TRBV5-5 TGTGCCAGCAGCTTGGGGGCCTACAAAGAGACCCAGTACTTC CASSLGAYKETQYF
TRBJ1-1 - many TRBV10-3 TGTGCCATCAGTGATTTCTCGGGGAGAACTGAAGCTTTCTTT CAISDFSGRTEAFF
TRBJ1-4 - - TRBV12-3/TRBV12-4 TGTGCCAGCAGTCTTAGTGAAAAACTGTTTTTT CASSLSEKLFF
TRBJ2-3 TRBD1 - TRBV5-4 TGTGCCAGCAGCTACCCGGGACAGGGTGGTGTTACGCAGTATTTT CASSYPGQGGVTQYF
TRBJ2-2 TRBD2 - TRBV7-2 TGTGCCAGCAGCTTAGCAATGGGGAGGGCCGGGGAGCTGTTTTTT CASSLAMGRAGELFF
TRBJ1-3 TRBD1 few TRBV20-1 TGCAGTGCTAGAAGCCCGGGACAGGGTGGAAACACCATATATTTT CSARSPGQGGNTIYF
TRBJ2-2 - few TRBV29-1 TGCAGCGTTGGGAGGGAAAGGGCAGCGGGCACCGGGGAGCTGTTTTTT CSVGRERAAGTGELFF
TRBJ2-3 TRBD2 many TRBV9 TGTGCCAGCAGCGTAGACAGCGGGGCGACAGATACGCAGTATTTT CASSVDSGATDTQYF
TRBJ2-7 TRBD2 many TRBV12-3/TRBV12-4 TGTGCCAGCAGTTTAGGAAGCGGGGGGGTATTTCGCGAGCAGTACTTC CASSLGSGGVFREQYF
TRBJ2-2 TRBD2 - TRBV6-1 TGTGCCAGCGGAAAGCGGGGGGGGAACACCGGGGAGCTGTTTTTT CASGKRGGNTGELFF
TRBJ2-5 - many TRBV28 TGTGCCAGCAGTCTATCGGGACCCCAAGAGACCCAGTACTTC CASSLSGPQETQYF
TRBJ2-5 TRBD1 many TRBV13 TGTGCCAGCAGCCTCGGACAGGGCGGGTATGAGACCCAGTACTTC CASSLGQGGYETQYF
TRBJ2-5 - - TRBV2 TGTGCCAGCCCTATTGCGGGCCAAGAGACCCAGTACTTC CASPIAGQETQYF
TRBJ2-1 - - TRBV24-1 TGTGCCACCAGTGTATCTCGGTACAATGAGCAGTTCTTC CATSVSRYNEQFF
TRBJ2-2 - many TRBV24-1 TGTGCCACCAGTGACCCCGGGACGGGCAACGGGGAGCTGTTTTTT CATSDPGTGNGELFF
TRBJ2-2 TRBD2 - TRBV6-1 TGTGCCAGCAAAAAGGGGCTAGCGGACACCGGGGAGCTGTTTTTT CASKKGLADTGELFF
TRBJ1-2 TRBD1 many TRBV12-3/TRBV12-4 TGTGCCAGCAGTTGGGGACAGGGGACTAACTATGGCTACACCTTC CASSWGQGTNYGYTF
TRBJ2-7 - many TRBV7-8 TGTGCCAGCAGCGTCAGGGAGAGCTCCTACGAGCAGTACTTC CASSVRESSYEQYF
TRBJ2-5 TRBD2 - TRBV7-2 TGTGCCAGCGCCCGCGGGGGGGCCACAGAGACCCAGTACTTC CASARGGATETQYF
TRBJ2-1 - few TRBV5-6 TGTGCCAGCAGCTTGGAGGCAGGGGCTACCTACAATGAGCAGTTCTTC CASSLEAGATYNEQFF
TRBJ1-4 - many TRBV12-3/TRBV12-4 TGTGCCAGCAGTCTAGGACAGCCCGAAAAACTGTTTTTT CASSLGQPEKLFF
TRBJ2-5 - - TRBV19 TGTGCCAGTAGCCGACGGTTAGGGACCCAGTACTTC CASSRRLGTQYF
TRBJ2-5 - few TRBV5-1 TGCGCCAGCAGCTTGGCCCGGGGAGTGGCGGAGACCCAGTACTTC CASSLARGVAETQYF
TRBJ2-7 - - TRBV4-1 TGCGCCAGCAGCCCAGTGGGGGCCTACGAGCAGTACTTC CASSPVGAYEQYF
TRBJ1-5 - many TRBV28 TGTGCCAGCAGCCCAACGGGGGCGGGCGATCAGCCCCAGCATTTT CASSPTGAGDQPQHF
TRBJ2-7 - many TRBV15 TGTGCCACCAGCAACCGACAGTCCTACGAGCAGTACTTC CATSNRQSYEQYF
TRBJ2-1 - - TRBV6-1 TGTGCCAGTATTGGAGGGTGGAGCTCCTACAATGAGCAGTTCTTC CASIGGWSSYNEQFF
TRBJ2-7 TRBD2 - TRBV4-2 TGTGCCAGCAGCACACTAGCGGGGGGGCGTAACGAGCAGTACTTC CASSTLAGGRNEQYF
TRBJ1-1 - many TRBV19 TGTGCCAGTAGCCACAGGGAGATGAACACTGAAGCTTTCTTT CASSHREMNTEAFF
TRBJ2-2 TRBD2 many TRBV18 TGTGCCAGCTCACCACCGGGTCTAGCGGGCGACACCGGGGAGCTGTTTTTT CASSPPGLAGDTGELFF
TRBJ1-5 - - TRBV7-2 TGTGCCAGCAGCTTTGAGGGACGGCTAAATCAGCCCCAGCATTTT CASSFEGRLNQPQHF
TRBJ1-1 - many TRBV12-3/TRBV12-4 TGTGCCAGCAGTTCAACAATGAACACTGAAGCTTTCTTT CASSSTMNTEAFF
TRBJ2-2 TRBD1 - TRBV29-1 TGCAGCGGTGGACAGGACGCGAACACCGGGGAGCTGTTTTTT CSGGQDANTGELFF
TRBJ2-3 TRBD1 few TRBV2 TGTGTCAGCAGCGAAGGGACAGGGGCTGGGACAAATACGCAGTATTTT CVSSEGTGAGTNTQYF
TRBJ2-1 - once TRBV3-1 TGTGCCCGCAGCCAAACACGGGACTTGTACAATGAGCAGTTCTTC CARSQTRDLYNEQFF
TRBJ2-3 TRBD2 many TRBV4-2 TGTGCCAGCAGCCAAGAACTAGCGGGGGGGCACCGCACAGATACGCAGTATTTT CASSQELAGGHRTDTQYF
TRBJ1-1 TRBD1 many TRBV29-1 TGCAGCGTGCCTGACAGGGGGATGAACACTGAAGCTTTCTTT CSVPDRGMNTEAFF
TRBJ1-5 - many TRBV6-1 TGTGCCAGCAGGCCAGGGGAGCATCAGCCCCAGCATTTT CASRPGEHQPQHF
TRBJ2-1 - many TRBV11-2 TGTGCCAGCAGCCCAGGAGGGGGTGGGCAGTTCTTC CASSPGGGGQFF
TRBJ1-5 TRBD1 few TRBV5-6 TGTGCCAGCAGCTTTAGAGGGGGCGATCAGCCCCAGCATTTT CASSFRGGDQPQHF
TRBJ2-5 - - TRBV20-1 TGCAGTGCTAGAGTCTGGGCGGATCAAGAGACCCAGTACTTC CSARVWADQETQYF
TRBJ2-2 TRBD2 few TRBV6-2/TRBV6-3 TGTGCCAGCACTAACAAAAGGCTAGCGGGGGATCCGAACACCGGGGAGCTGTTTTTT CASTNKRLAGDPNTGELFF
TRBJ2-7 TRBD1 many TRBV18 TGTGCCAGCTCACGTGGGACAGACAGCTCCTACGAGCAGTACTTC CASSRGTDSSYEQYF